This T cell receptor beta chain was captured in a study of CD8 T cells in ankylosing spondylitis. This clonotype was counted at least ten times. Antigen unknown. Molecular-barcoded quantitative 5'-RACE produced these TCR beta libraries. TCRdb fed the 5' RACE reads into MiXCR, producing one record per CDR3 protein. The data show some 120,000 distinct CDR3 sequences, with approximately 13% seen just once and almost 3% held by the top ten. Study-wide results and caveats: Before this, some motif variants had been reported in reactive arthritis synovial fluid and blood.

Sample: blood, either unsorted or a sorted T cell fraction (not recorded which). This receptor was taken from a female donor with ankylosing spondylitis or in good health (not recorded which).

The CDR3 region is CASSPTGPSGFPEQFF. The CDR3 DNA reads TGCGCCAGCAGCCCCACCGGGCCCAGCGGGTTTCCCGAGCAGTTCTTC. The chain is built from TRBV5-1 and TRBJ2-1; D is perhaps TRBD2 (6 bases). Germline lookup yields CDR1 SGHRS and CDR2 YFSETQ. Trimming took off 4 bases at V and 10 bases at J, with 24 bases between the two ends. The CDR3 length is 16 residues. Combining the CDR3 with reference TRBV5-1 and TRBJ2-1 gives the whole variable domain KAGVTQTPRYLIKTRGQQVTLSCSPISGHRSVSWYQQTPGQGLQFLFEYFSETQRNKGNFPGRFSGRQFSNSRSEMNVSTLELGDSALYLCASSPTGPSGFPEQFFGPGTRLTVL.